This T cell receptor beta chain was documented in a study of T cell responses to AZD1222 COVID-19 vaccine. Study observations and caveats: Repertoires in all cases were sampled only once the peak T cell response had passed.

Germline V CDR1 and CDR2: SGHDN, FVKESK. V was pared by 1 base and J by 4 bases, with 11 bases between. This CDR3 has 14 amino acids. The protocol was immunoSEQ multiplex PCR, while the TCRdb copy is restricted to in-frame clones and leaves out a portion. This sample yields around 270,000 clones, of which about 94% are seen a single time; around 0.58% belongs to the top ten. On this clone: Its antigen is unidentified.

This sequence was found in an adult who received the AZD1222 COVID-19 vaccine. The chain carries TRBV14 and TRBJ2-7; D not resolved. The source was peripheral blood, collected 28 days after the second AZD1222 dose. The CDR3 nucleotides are TGTGCCAGCAGCCAAGTACGGTGTTTGTACGAGCAGTACTTC. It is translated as CASSQVRCLYEQYF.